The 3 T cell receptor beta chains below were found in one sample sequenced in a study of blood T cell repertoires in COVID-19. Clones were sequenced by immunoSEQ multiplex PCR, and TCRdb holds only the in-frame ones, with some missing. The data show approximately 41,000 clones, approximately 80% seen once. The sequenced sample consisted of peripheral blood. The receptors stem from a woman older than 75 with acute or convalescent COVID-19.

This clone appeared a single time. The chain is built from TRBV5-1 and TRBJ2-5, with D possibly TRBD2 on 6 matching bases. From germline, CDR1 is SGHRS and CDR2 YFSETQ. Trimming took off 4 bases at V and 2 bases at J, with 15 bases between the two ends. The CDR3 totals 15 residues. The CDR3 bases are TGCGCCAGCAGCGGCGGGACCGCGGATCAAGAGACCCAGTACTTC. Translation gives CASSGGTADQETQYF.

V and J are TRBV6-5 and TRBJ1-1; 9 bases fit TRBD1. Per the germline V gene, CDR1 is MNHEY and CDR2 is SVGAGI. J was trimmed by 8 bases and V by 8 bases; bases with no gene match: 12. The CDR3 runs to 14 residues. The CDR3 bases are TGTGCCAGCGCCGTGGACAGGGGTTTTACCGAAGCTTTCTTT. Its translation: CASAVDRGFTEAFF.

DNA of the CDR3: TGTGCCAGCAGCCTGCGGGGGGGCAACACCGGGGAGCTGTTTTTT. Translating gives CASSLRGGNTGELFF. The chain carries TRBV7-2 and TRBJ2-2, with 9 nucleotides matching TRBD2. The V gene's germline CDR1 is SGHTA and CDR2 FQGNSA. The CDR3 is made up of 15 amino acids. V lost 5 bases to trimming and J lost 2 bases; unmatched junction nucleotides: 3.